This TCR beta chain derives from a study of T cells expressing NK-cell markers. Study-wide context: Repertoires of TCR beta were obtained from T cells sorted as CD3+CD56+NKG2C+, CD3+CD56+NKG2C- and CD3+CD56-NKG2C+.

TCRdb reanalyzed the 5' RACE reads and collapses them to one entry per CDR3 protein, without DNA. The sample shows about 150,000 distinct CDR3 sequences, and 37% sits with its ten largest clones. This CDR3 is built from 19 residues. The germline gives CDR1 KGHSH, CDR2 LQKENI. The sample comprised blood T cells: a sorted CD56 or NKG2C T cell subset, CD4+ or CD8+ T cells, or bulk PBMC T cells (not recorded which). V and J are TRBV18 and TRBJ2-3; TCRdb lists TRBD2, though no DNA is available to test this call. The clonotype originates from a woman between 50 and 59 years old in good health. The chain's CDR3 is CASSPRKGRDLLGPDTQYF.